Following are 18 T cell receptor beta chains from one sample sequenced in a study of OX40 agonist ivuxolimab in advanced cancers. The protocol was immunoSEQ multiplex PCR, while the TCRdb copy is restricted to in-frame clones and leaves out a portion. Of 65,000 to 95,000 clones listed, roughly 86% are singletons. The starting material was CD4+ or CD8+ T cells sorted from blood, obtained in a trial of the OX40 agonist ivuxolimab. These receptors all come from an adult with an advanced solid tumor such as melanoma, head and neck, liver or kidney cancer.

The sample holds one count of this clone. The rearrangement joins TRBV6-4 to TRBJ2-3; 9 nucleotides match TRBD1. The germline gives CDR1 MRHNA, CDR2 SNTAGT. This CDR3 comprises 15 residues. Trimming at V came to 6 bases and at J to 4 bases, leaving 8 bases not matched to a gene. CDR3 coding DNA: TGTGCCAGCAGAGCCGGGACAGGGTCGGCAGATACGCAGTATTTT. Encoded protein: CASRAGTGSADTQYF.

In DNA form, the CDR3 reads TGTGCCAGCTCACCACCGTTAACTAGGGCCGTACCAATGAACACTGAAGCTTTCTTT. This codes for CASSPPLTRAVPMNTEAFF. The chain employs TRBV18 and TRBJ1-1; D is uncertain. The CDR3 is 19 residues long. V lost 0 bases and J lost 0, with 20 bases in between. The germline CDR1 and CDR2 sequences are KGHSH and LQKENI.

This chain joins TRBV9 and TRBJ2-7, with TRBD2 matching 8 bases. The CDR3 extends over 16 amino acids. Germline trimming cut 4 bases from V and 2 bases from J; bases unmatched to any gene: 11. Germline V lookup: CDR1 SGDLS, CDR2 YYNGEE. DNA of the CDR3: TGTGCCAGCAGCCTAGGTGCCGGGACTAGTCCCTACGAGCAGTACTTC. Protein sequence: CASSLGAGTSPYEQYF.

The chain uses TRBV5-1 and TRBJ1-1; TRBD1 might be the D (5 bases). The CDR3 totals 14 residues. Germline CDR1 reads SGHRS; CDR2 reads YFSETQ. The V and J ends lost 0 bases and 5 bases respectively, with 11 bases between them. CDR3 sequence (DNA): TGCGCCAGCAGCTTGGCAGTGGGGGGGACTGAAGCTTTCTTT. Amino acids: CASSLAVGGTEAFF.

CDR3 bases: TGTGCCAGCAGCTTAAGGGGGAGCAATCAGCCCCAGCATTTT. Its translation: CASSLRGSNQPQHF. The rearrangement links TRBV4-2 to TRBJ1-5, with D perhaps matching TRBD1 (6 bases). The CDR3 runs 14 residues. Germline assignment: CDR1 LGHNA and CDR2 YNFKEQ. With 5 bases removed from V and 1 base from J, the gap between germline ends came to 9 bases.

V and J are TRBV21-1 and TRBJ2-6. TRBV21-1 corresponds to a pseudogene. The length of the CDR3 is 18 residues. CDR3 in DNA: TGTGCCAGCAAAAGGTTTAGGGGGGCCTTTACTGGGGCCAACGTCCTGACTTTC. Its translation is CASKRFRGAFTGANVLTF.

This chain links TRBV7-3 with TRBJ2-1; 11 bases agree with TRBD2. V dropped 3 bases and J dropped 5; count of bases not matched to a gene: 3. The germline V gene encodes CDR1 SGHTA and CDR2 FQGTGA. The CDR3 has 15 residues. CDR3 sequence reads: CASSFGTSGNNEQFF. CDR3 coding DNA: TGTGCCAGCAGCTTCGGGACTAGCGGCAACAATGAGCAGTTCTTC.

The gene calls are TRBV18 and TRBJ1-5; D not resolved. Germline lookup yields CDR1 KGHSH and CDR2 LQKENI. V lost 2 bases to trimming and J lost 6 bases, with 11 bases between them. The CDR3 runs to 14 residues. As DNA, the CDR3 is TGTGCCAGCTCACCAGGGTTTACGGGTCAGCCCCAGCATTTT. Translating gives CASSPGFTGQPQHF. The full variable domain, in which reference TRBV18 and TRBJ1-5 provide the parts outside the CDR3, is NAGVMQNPRHLVRRRGQEARLRCSPMKGHSHVYWYRQLPEEGLKFMVYLQKENIIDESGMPKERFSAEFPKEGPSILRIQQVVRGDSAAYFCASSPGFTGQPQHFGDGTRLSIL.

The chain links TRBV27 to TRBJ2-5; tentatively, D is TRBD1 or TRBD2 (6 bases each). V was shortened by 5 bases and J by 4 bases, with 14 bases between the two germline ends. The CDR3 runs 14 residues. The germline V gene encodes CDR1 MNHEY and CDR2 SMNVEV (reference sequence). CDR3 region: CASSPGGGRETQYF. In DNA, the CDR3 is TGTGCCAGCAGTCCTGGAGGGGGGAGAGAGACCCAGTACTTC.

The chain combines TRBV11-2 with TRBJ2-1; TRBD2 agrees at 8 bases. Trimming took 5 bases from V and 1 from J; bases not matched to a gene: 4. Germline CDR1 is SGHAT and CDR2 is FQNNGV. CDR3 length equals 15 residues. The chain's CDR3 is CASSLIAGSYNEQFF. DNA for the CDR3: TGTGCCAGCAGCCTTATAGCGGGATCCTACAATGAGCAGTTCTTC.

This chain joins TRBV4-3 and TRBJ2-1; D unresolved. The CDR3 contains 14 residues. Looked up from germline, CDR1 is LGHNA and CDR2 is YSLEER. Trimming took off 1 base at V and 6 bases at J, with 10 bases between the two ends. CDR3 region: CASSQVVTANEQFF. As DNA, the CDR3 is TGCGCCAGCAGCCAAGTAGTCACTGCCAATGAGCAGTTCTTC.

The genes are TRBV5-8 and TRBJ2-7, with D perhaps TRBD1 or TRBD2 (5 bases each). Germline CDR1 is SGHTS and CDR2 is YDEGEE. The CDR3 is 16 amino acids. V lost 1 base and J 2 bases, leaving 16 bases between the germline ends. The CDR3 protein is CASSLSGELGAYEQYF. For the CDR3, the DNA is TGTGCCAGCAGCTTGAGTGGGGAGTTAGGGGCCTACGAGCAGTACTTC.

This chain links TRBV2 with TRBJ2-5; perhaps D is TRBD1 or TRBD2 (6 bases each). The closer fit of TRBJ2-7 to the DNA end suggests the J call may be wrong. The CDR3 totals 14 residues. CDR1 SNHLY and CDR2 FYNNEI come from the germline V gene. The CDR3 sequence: CASSAGGGTPEQYF. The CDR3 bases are TGTGCCAGCAGTGCTGGAGGGGGGACCCCCGAGCAGTACTTC.

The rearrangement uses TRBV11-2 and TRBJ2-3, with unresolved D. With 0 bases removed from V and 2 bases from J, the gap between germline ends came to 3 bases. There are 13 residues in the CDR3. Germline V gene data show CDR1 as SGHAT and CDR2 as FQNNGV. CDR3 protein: CASSLEVTDTQYF. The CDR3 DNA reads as TGTGCCAGCAGCTTAGAGGTCACAGATACGCAGTATTTT.

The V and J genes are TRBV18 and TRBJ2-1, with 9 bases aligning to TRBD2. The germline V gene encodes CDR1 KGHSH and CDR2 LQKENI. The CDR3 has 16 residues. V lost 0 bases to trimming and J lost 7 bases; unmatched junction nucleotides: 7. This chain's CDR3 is CASSPPGGGARNEQFF. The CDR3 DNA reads TGTGCCAGCTCACCACCCGGCGGGGGGGCCCGGAATGAGCAGTTCTTC.

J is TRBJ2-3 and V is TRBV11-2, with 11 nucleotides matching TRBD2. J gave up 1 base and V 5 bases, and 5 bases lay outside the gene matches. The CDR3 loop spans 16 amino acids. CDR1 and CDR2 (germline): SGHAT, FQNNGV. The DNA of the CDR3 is TGTGCCAGCAGCAAGAATAGCGGGAGGGGCACAGATACGCAGTATTTT. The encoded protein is CASSKNSGRGTDTQYF.

CDR3 DNA: TGTGCCAGTAGTATAGGGGCAGGGAAAACTGAAGCTTTCTTT. Protein product: CASSIGAGKTEAFF. The chain couples TRBV19 to TRBJ1-1; D may be TRBD1 (5 bases). Trimming took off 1 base at V and 5 bases at J, with 11 bases between the two ends. The CDR3 covers 14 residues. The V gene's germline CDR1 is LNHDA and CDR2 SQIVND (reference sequence).

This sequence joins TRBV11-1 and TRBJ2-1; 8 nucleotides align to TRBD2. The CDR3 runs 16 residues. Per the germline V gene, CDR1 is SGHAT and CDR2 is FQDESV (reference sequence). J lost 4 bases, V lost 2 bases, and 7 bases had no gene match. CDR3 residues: CASSLFGTSVYNEQFF. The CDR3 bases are TGTGCCAGCAGCTTATTCGGGACTAGTGTTTACAATGAGCAGTTCTTC.